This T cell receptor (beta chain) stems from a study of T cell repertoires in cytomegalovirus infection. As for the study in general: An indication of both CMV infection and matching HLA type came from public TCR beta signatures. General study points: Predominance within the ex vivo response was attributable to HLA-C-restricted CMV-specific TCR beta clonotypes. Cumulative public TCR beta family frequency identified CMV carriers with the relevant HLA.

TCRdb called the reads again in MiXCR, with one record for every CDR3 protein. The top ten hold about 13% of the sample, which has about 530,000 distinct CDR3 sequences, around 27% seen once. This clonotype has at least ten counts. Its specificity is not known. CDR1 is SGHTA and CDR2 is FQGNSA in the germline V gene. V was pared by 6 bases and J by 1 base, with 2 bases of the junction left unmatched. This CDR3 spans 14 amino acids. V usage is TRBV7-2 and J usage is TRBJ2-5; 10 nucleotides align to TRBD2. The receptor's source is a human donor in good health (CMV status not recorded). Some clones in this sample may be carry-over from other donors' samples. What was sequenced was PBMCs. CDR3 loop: CASRSSGSQETQYF. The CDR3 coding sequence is TGTGCCAGCAGGTCTAGCGGGAGCCAAGAGACCCAGTACTTC.